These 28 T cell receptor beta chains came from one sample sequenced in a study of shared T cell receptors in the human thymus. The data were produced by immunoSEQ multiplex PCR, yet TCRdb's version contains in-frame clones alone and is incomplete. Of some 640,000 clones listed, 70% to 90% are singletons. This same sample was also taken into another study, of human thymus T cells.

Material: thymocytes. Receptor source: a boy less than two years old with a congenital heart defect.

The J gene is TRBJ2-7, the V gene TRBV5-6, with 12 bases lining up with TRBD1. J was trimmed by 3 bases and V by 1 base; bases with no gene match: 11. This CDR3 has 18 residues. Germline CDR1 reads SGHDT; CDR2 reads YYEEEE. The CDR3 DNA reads TGTGCCAGCAGCTTGCCATCCTTCGGGACAGGGGGCTTCTACGAGCAGTACTTC. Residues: CASSLPSFGTGGFYEQYF.

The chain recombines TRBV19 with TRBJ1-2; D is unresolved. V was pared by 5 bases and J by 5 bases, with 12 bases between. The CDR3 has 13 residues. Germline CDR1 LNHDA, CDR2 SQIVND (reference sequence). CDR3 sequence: CASSGPVIYGYTF. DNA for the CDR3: TGTGCCAGTAGTGGGCCGGTAATTTATGGCTACACCTTC.

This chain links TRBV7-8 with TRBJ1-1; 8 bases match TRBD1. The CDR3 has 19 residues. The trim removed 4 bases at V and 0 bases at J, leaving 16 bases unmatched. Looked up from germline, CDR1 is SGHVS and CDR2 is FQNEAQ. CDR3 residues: CASSWGGGTGISMNTEAFF. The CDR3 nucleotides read TGTGCCAGCAGCTGGGGAGGCGGGACAGGAATAAGCATGAACACTGAAGCTTTCTTT. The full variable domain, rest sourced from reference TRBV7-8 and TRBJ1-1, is GAGVSQSPRYKVAKRGQDVALRCDPISGHVSLFWYQQALGQGPEFLTYFQNEAQLDKSGLPSDRFFAERPEGSVSTLKIQRTQQEDSAVYLCASSWGGGTGISMNTEAFFGQGTRLTVV.

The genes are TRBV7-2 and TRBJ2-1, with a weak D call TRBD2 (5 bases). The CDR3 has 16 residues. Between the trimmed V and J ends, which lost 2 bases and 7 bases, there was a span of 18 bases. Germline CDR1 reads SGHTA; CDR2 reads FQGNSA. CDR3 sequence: CASSLSGSGGLNEQFF. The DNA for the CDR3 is TGTGCCAGCAGCTTAAGTGGGTCGGGCGGGTTGAATGAGCAGTTCTTC.

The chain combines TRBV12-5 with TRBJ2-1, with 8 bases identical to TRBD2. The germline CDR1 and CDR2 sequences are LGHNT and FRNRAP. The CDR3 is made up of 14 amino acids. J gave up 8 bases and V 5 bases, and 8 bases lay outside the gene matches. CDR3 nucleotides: TGTGCTAGTGGTCCAACAGGACTAGCCCATGAGCAGTTCTTC. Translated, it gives CASGPTGLAHEQFF.

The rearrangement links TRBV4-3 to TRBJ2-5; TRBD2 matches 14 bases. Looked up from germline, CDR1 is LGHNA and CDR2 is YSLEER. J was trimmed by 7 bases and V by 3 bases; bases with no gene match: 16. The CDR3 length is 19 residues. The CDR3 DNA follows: TGCGCCAGCAGCCACTCCGCCCCCCTGACTAGCGGGAGGGGGGGGACCCAGTACTTC. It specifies CASSHSAPLTSGRGGTQYF.

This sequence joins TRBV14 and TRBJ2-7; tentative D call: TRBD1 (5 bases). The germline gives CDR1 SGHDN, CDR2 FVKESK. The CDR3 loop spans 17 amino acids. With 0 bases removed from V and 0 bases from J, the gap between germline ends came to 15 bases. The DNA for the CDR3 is TGTGCCAGCAGCCAAGATCATCCAGGGTATCCCTCCTACGAGCAGTACTTC. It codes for CASSQDHPGYPSYEQYF. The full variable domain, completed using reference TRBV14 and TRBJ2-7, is EAGVTQFPSHSVIEKGQTVTLRCDPISGHDNLYWYRRVMGKEIKFLLHFVKESKQDESGMPNNRFLAERTGGTYSTLKVQPAELEDSGVYFCASSQDHPGYPSYEQYFGPGTRLTVT.

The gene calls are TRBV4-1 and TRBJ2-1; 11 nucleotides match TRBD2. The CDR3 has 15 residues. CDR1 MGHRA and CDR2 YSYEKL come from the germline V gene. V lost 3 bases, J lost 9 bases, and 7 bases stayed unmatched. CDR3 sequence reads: CASSQTSGVPPEQFF. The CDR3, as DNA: TGCGCCAGCAGCCAGACTAGCGGGGTGCCCCCTGAGCAGTTCTTC.

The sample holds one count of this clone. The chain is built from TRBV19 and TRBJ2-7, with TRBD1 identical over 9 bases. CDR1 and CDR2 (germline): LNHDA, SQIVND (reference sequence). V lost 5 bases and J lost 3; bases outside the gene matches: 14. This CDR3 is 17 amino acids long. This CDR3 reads CASSPDFRTGDRYEQYF. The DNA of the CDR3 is TGTGCCAGTAGTCCTGATTTCCGGACAGGGGATCGCTACGAGCAGTACTTC.

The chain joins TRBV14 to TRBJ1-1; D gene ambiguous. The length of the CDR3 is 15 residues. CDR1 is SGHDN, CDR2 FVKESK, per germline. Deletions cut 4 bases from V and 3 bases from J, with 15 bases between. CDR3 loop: CASSLRTGKDTEAFF. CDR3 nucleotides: TGTGCCAGCAGCCTTCGGACGGGGAAGGACACTGAAGCTTTCTTT.

CDR3: CASSVGTNYEQYF. The CDR3 DNA reads as TGTGCCAGCAGCGTAGGGACTAACTACGAGCAGTACTTC. The J gene is TRBJ2-7, the V gene TRBV9; weak D call: TRBD2 (6 bases). This CDR3 is built from 13 residues. From germline, CDR1 is SGDLS and CDR2 YYNGEE. V was shortened by 0 bases and J by 3 bases, with 7 bases between the two germline ends.

CDR3 residues: CASSLSRGKREPLHEQYF. CDR3 DNA sequence: TGTGCCAGCAGTTTATCCCGGGGTAAGCGGGAGCCCCTCCACGAGCAGTACTTC. The chain uses TRBV27 and TRBJ2-7; 8 bases agree with TRBD2. The CDR3 contains 18 residues. In germline, CDR1 is MNHEY, CDR2 SMNVEV (reference sequence). V gave up 0 bases and J gave up 5 bases; unmatched junction bases: 15.

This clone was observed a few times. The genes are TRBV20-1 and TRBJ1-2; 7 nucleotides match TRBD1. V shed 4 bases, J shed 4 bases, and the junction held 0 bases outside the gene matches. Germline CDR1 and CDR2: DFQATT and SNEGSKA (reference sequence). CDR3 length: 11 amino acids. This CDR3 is CSATGGYGYTF. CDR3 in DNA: TGCAGTGCTACAGGGGGCTATGGCTACACCTTC.

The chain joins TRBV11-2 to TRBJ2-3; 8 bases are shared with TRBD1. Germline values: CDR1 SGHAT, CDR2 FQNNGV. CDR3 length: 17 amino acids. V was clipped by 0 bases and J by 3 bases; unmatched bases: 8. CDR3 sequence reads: CASSLEAGQGGTDTQYF. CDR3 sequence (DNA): TGTGCCAGCAGCTTAGAGGCCGGACAGGGCGGGACAGATACGCAGTATTTT.

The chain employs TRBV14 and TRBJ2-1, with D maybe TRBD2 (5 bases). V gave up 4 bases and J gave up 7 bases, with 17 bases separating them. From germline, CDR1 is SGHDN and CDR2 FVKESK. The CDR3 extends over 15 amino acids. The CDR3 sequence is CASSPPPGSGNEQFF. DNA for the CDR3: TGTGCCAGCAGCCCCCCCCCGGGTTCGGGGAATGAGCAGTTCTTC.

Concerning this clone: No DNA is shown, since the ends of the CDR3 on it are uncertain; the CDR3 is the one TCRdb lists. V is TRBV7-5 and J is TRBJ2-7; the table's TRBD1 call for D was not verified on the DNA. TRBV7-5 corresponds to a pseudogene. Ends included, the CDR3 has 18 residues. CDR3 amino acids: CVRSSLDRWGNGSYEQYF.

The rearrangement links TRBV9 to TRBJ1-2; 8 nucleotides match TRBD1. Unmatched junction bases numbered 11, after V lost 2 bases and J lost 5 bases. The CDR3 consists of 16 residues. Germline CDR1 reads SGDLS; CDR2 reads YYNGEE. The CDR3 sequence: CASSVVPGQEGYGYTF. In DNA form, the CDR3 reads TGTGCCAGCAGCGTGGTCCCGGGACAGGAGGGGTATGGCTACACCTTC.

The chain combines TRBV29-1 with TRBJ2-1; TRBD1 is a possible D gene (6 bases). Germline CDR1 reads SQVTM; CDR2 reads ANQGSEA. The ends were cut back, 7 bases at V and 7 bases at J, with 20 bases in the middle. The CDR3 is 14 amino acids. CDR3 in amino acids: CSAEGHTLGNEQFF. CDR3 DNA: TGCAGCGCTGAGGGACACACCCTTGGGAATGAGCAGTTCTTC.

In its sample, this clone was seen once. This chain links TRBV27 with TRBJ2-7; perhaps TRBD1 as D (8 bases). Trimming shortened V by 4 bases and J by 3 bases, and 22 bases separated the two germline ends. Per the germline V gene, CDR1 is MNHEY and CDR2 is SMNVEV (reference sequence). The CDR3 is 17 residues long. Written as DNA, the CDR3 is TGTGCCAGCAGTTCCCCACCACAGGGGGGGATAATCTACGAGCAGTACTTC. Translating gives CASSSPPQGGIIYEQYF.

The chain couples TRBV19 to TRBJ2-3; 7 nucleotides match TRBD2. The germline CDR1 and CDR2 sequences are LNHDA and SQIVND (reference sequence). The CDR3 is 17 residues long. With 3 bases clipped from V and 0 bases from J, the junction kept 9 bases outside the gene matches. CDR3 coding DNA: TGTGCCAGTAGTATTGGCGGGGGTCATACTAGCACAGATACGCAGTATTTT. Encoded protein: CASSIGGGHTSTDTQYF.

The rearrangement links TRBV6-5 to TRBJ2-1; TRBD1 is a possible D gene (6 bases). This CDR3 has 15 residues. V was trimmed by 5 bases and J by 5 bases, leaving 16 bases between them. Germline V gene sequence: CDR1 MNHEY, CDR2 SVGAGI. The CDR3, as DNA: TGTGCCAGCAGTGCCTGGACAGAGAGTAACAATGAGCAGTTCTTC. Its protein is CASSAWTESNNEQFF.

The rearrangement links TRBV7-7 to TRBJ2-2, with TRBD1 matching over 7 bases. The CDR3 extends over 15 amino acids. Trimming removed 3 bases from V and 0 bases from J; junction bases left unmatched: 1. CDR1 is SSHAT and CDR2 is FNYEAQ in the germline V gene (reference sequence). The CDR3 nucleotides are TGTGCCAGCAGCTTGGGACAGCCGAACACCGGGGAGCTGTTTTTT. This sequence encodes CASSLGQPNTGELFF.

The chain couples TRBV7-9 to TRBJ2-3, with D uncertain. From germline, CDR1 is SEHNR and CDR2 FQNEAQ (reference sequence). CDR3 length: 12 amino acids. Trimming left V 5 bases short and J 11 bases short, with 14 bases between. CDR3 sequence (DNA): TGTGCCAGCAGCCATCTCAACTTAAGGCAGTATTTT. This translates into CASSHLNLRQYF.

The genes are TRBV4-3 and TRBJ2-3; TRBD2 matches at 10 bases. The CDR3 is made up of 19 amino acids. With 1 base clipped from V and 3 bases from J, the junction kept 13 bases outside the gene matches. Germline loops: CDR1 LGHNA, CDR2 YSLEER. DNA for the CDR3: TGCGCCAGCAGCCAAGGAAGCGACTTAGTGACTAGCGGGACAGATACGCAGTATTTT. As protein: CASSQGSDLVTSGTDTQYF.

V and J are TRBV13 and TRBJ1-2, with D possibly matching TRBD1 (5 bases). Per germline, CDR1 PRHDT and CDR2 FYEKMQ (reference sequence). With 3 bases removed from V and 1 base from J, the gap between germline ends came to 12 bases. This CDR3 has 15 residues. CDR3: CASSLLGRDNYGYTF. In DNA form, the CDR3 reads TGTGCCAGCAGCTTGCTGGGGCGTGATAACTATGGCTACACCTTC.

The DNA of the CDR3 is TGTGCCAGCAGTGCACGCCGGGGAAATACTGAAGCTTTCTTT. Encoded protein: CASSARRGNTEAFF. The chain joins TRBV2 to TRBJ1-1, with D hard to call. The germline V gene encodes CDR1 SNHLY and CDR2 FYNNEI. V was shortened by 4 bases and J by 5 bases, with 14 bases between the two germline ends. The CDR3 is made up of 14 amino acids.

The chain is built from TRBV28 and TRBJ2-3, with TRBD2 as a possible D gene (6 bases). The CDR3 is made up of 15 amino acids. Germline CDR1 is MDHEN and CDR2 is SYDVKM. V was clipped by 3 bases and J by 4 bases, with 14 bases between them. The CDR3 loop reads CASSFAGSGADTQYF. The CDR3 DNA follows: TGTGCCAGCAGTTTCGCCGGTAGCGGCGCAGATACGCAGTATTTT. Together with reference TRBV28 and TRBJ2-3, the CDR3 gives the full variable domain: DVKVTQSSRYLVKRTGEKVFLECVQDMDHENMFWYRQDPGLGLRLIYFSYDVKMKEKGDIPEGYSVSREKKERFSLILESASTNQTSMYLCASSFAGSGADTQYFGPGTRLTVL.

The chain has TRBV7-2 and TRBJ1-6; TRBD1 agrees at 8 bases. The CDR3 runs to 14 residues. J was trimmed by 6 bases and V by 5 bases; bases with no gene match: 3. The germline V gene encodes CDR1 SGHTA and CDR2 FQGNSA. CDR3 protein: CASSQGQGNSPLHF. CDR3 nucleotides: TGTGCCAGCAGCCAAGGACAGGGTAATTCACCCCTCCACTTT.